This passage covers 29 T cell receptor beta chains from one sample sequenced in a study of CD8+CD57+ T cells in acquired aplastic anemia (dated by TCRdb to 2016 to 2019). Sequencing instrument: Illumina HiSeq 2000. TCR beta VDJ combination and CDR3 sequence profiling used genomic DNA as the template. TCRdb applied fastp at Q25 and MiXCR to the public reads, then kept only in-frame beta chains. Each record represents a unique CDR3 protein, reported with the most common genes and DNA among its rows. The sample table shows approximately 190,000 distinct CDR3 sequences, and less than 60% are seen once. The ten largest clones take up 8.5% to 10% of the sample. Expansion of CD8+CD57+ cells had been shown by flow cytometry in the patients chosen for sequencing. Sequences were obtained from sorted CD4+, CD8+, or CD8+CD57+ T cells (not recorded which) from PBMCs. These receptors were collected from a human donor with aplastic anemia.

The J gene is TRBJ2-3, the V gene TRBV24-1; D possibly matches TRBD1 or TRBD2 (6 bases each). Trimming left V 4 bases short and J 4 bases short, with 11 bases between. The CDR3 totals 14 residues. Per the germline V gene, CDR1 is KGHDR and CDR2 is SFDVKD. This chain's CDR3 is CATSEGGYADTQYF. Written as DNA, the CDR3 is TGTGCCACCAGTGAAGGGGGGTATGCAGATACGCAGTATTTT.

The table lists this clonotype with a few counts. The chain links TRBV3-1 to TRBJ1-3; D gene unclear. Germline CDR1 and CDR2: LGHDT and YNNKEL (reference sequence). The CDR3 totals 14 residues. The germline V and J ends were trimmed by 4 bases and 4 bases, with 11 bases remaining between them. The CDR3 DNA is TGTGCCAGCAGCCGTCAAAATAAGGGAAACACCATATATTTT. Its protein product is CASSRQNKGNTIYF.

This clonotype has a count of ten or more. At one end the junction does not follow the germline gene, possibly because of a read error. The CDR3 region has the DNA TGTGCCAGCAGCTTGCGGACAGTGACTCTCTTC. Translating gives CASSLRTVTLF. The gene calls are TRBV5-6 and TRBJ2-1; D might be TRBD1 (6 bases). From germline, CDR1 is SGHDT and CDR2 YYEEEE. The CDR3 runs to 11 residues.

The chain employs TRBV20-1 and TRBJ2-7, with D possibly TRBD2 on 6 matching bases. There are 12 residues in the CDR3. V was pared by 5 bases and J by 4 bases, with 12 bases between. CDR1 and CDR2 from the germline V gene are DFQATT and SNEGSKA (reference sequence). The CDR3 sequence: CSAQGRGYEQYF. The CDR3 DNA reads TGCAGTGCTCAAGGTCGGGGGTACGAGCAGTACTTC.

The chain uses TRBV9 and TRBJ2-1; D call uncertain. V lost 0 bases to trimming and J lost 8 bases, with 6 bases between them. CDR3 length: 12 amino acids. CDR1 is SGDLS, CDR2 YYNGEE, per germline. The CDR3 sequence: CASSVGWDEQFF. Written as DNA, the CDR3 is TGTGCCAGCAGCGTAGGATGGGATGAGCAGTTCTTC.

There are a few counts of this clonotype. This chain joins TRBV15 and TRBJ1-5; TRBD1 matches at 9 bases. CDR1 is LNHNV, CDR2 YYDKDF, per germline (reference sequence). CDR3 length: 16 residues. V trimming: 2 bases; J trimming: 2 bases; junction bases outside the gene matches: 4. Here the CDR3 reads CATSRNRGHGNQPQHF. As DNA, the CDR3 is TGTGCCACCAGCAGAAACAGGGGGCACGGCAATCAGCCCCAGCATTTT.

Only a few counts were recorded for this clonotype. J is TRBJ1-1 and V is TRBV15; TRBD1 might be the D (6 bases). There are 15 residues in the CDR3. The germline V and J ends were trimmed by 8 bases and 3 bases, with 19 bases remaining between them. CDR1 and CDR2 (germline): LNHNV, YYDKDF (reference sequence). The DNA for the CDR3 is TGTGCCACCGCCCCCCCACAGGGAGGGGACACTGAAGCTTTCTTT. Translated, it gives CATAPPQGGDTEAFF.

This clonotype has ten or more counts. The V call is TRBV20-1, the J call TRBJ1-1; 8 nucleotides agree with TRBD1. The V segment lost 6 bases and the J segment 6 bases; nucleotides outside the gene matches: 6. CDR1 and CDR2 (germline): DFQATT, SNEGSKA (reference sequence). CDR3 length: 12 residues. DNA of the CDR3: TGCAGTGCCCCCGACAGGGGCGCTGAAGCTTTCTTT. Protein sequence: CSAPDRGAEAFF.

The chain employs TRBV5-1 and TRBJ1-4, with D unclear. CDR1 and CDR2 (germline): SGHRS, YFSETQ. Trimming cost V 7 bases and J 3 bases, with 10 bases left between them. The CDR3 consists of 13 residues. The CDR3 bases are TGCGCCAGCGCCGAACAGCCTAATGAAAAACTGTTTTTT. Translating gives CASAEQPNEKLFF.

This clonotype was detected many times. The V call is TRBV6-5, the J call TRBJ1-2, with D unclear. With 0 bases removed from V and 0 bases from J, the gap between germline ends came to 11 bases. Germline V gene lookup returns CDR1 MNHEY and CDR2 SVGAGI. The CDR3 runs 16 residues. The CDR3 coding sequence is TGTGCCAGCAGTTACTCGGGCCGGTTGCCTAACTATGGCTACACCTTC. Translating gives CASSYSGRLPNYGYTF.

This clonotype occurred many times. CDR3 bases: TGCGCCAGCAGCTTGAGGCTAGTCGAAAGCACAGATACGCAGTATTTT. Protein product: CASSLRLVESTDTQYF. The gene calls are TRBV5-1 and TRBJ2-3; no clear D gene. Trimming stripped 1 base from V and 0 bases from J, with 12 bases between. The CDR3 runs to 16 residues. Germline loops: CDR1 SGHRS, CDR2 YFSETQ.

The CDR3 region has the DNA TGTGCCACCAGTGACCTGAACAGGGGGTATGGCTACACCTTC. This gives the protein CATSDLNRGYGYTF. The chain links TRBV24-1 to TRBJ1-2; 8 bases line up with TRBD1. CDR3 length: 14 amino acids. Germline CDR1 and CDR2: KGHDR and SFDVKD. Unmatched junction bases numbered 5, after V lost 4 bases and J lost 5 bases.

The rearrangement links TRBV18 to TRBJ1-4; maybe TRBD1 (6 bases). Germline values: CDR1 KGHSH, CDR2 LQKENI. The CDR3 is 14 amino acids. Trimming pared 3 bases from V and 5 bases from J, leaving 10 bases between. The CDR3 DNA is TGTGCCAGCTCACCCGGCCAGGGGAATGAAAAACTGTTTTTT. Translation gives CASSPGQGNEKLFF.

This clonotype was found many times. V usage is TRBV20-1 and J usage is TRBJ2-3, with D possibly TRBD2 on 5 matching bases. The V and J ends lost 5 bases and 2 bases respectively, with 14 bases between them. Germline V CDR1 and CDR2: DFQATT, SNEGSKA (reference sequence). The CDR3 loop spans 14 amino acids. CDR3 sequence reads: CSAVGSASTDTQYF. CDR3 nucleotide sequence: TGCAGTGCTGTGGGTAGCGCATCCACAGATACGCAGTATTTT.

The CDR3 DNA sequence: TGTGCCAGCAGCGTGGGATCCGTCGGGGAGCTGTTTTTT. Translated, it gives CASSVGSVGELFF. The rearrangement links TRBV2 to TRBJ2-2; D is undetermined. This CDR3 is 13 amino acids long. Deletions cut 6 bases from V and 7 bases from J, with 12 bases between. The germline V gene has CDR1 SNHLY and CDR2 FYNNEI.

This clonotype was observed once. The CDR3 region has the DNA TGTGCCATCAGGGCTAGCGCGGGGGATGAGCAGTTCTTC. Protein: CAIRASAGDEQFF. The V call is TRBV10-3, the J call TRBJ2-1, with TRBD2 identical over 7 bases. Per germline, CDR1 ENHRY and CDR2 SYGVKD. This CDR3 contains 13 residues. Trimming took 6 bases from V and 8 from J; bases not matched to a gene: 7.

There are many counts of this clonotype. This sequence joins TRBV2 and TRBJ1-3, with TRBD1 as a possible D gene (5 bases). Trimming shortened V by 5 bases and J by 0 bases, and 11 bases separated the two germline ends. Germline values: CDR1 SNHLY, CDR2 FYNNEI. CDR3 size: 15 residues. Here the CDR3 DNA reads TGTGCCAGCAGTCGGGGCCGCAGCTCTGGAAACACCATATATTTT. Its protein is CASSRGRSSGNTIYF.

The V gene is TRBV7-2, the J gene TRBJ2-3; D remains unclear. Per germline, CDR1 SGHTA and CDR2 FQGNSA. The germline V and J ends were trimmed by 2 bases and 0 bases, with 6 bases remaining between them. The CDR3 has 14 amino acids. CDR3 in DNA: TGTGCCAGCAGCTTATCAACTAGCACAGATACGCAGTATTTT. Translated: CASSLSTSTDTQYF.

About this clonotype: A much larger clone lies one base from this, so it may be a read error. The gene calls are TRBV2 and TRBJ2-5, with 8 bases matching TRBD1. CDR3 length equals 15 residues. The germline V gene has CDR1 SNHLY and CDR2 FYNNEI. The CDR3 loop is CASKPGQAHQEAQYF. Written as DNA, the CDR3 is TGTGCCAGCAAACCGGGACAGGCCCACCAAGAGGCCCAGTACTTC. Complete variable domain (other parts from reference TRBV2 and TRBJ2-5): EPEVTQTPSHQVTQMGQEVILRCVPISNHLYFYWYRQILGQKVEFLVSFYNNEISEKSEIFDDQFSVERPDGSNFTLKIRSTKLEDSAMYFCASKPGQAHQEAQYFGPGTRLLVL.

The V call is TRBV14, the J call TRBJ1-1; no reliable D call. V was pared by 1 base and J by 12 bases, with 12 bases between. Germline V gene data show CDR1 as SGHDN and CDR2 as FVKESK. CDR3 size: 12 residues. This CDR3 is CASSQAPGNPFF. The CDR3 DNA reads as TGTGCCAGCAGCCAAGCCCCCGGGAATCCTTTCTTT.

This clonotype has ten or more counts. The CDR3 nucleotides are TGTGCCACCAGTGATACGACAGGGCGGGACACTGAAGCTTTCTTT. Translating gives CATSDTTGRDTEAFF. The V and J genes are TRBV24-1 and TRBJ1-1, with TRBD1 matching 7 bases. The CDR3 runs to 15 residues. V shed 3 bases and J 3 bases; nucleotides not matched to a gene: 6. Germline CDR1 reads KGHDR; CDR2 reads SFDVKD.

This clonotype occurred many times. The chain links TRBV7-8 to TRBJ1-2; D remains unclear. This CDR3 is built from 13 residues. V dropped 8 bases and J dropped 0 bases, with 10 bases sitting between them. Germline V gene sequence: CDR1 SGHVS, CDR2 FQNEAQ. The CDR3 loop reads CASATRTNYGYTF. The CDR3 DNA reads TGTGCCAGCGCGACTCGGACTAACTATGGCTACACCTTC.

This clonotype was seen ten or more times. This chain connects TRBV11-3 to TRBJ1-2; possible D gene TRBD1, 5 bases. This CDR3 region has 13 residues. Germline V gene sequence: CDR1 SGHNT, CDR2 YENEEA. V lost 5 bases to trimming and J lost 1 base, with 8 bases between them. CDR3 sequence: CASSPTVNYGYTF. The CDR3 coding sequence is TGTGCCAGCAGCCCGACAGTTAACTATGGCTACACCTTC. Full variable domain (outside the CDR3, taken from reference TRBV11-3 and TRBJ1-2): EAGVVQSPRYKIIEKKQPVAFWCNPISGHNTLYWYLQNLGQGPELLIRYENEEAVDDSQLPKDRFSAERLKGVDSTLKIQPAELGDSAVYLCASSPTVNYGYTFGSGTRLTVV.

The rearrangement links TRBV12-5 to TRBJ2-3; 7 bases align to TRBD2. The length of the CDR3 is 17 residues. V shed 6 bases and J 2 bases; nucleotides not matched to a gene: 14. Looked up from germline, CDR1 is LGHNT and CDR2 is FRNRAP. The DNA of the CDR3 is TGTGCTAGTGGGAGCGGGATCGACTCTTTCATCACAGATACGCAGTATTTT. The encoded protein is CASGSGIDSFITDTQYF. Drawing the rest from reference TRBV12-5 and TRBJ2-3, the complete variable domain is DARVTQTPRHKVTEMGQEVTMRCQPILGHNTVFWYRQTMMQGLELLAYFRNRAPLDDSGMPKDRFSAEMPDATLATLKIQPSEPRDSAVYFCASGSGIDSFITDTQYFGPGTRLTVL.

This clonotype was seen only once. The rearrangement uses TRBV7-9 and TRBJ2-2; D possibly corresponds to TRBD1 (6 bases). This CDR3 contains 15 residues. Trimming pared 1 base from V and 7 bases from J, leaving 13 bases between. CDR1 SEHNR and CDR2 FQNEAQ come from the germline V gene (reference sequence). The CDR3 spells CASSLGAGEGGELFF. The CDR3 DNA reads TGTGCCAGCAGCTTAGGAGCAGGGGAAGGCGGGGAGCTGTTTTTT.

CDR3 sequence: CASSQSRTTYEQYF. The CDR3 coding sequence is TGTGCCAGCAGCCAATCAAGGACAACCTACGAGCAGTACTTC. The rearrangement uses TRBV16 and TRBJ2-7, with D perhaps matching TRBD1 (5 bases). Trimming left V 0 bases short and J 2 bases short, with 8 bases between. Per germline, CDR1 KGHSY and CDR2 FQNENV. The CDR3 spans 14 residues. Full variable domain (missing parts from reference TRBV16 and TRBJ2-7): GEEVAQTPKHLVRGEGQKAKLYCAPIKGHSYVFWYQQVLKNEFKFLISFQNENVFDETGMPKERFSAKCLPNSPCSLEIQATKLEDSAVYFCASSQSRTTYEQYFGPGTRLTVT.

CDR3 bases: TGCAGCGTCATCCGGTTGGGAGGGAACACCGGGGAGCTGTTTTTT. Its protein product is CSVIRLGGNTGELFF. The chain is built from TRBV29-1 and TRBJ2-2; a weak D match, TRBD2 (6 bases). The V end was cut by 6 bases, the J end by 1 base, with 15 bases between. Germline V gene lookup returns CDR1 SQVTM and CDR2 ANQGSEA. The CDR3 loop spans 15 amino acids.

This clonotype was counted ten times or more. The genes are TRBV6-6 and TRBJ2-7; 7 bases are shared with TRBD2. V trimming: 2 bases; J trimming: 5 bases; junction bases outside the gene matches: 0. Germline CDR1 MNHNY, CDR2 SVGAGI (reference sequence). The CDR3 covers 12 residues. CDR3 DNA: TGTGCCAGCAGTTACCGGGGGGACGAGCAGTACTTC. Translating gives CASSYRGDEQYF.

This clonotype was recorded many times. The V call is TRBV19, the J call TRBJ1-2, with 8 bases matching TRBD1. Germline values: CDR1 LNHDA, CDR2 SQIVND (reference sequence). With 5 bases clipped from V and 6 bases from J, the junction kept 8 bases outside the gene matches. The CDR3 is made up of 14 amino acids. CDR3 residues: CASSLRTGSHGYTF. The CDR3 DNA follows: TGTGCCAGTAGTCTCCGGACAGGGTCCCATGGCTACACCTTC.